These 17 T cell receptor beta chains share one sample of origin, sequenced in a study of memory CD4+ T cells and cytomegalovirus serostatus. Repertoires were generated with immunoSEQ multiplex PCR, while TCRdb's copy carries only in-frame clones and drops some. The table has some 58,000 clones, around 77% seen once. Single viable CD3+CD4+CD8-CD45RO+ cells were sorted as the memory CD4+ T cells. Sequencing input: memory CD4+ T cells from blood. The receptor set was obtained from an adult in good health and CMV-seronegative.

The table lists this clone with a few counts. The gene calls are TRBV7-6 and TRBJ1-1; D perhaps matches TRBD1 (6 bases). Germline-derived CDR1 and CDR2 are SGHVS and FNYEAQ. V was trimmed by 6 bases and J by 7 bases, leaving 21 bases between them. This CDR3 comprises 15 residues. CDR3: CASRHITGMGNEAFF. Written as DNA, the CDR3 is TGTGCCAGCAGACACATTACAGGGATGGGTAATGAAGCTTTCTTT.

This chain connects TRBV4-2 to TRBJ2-7; 7 bases are shared with TRBD1. The CDR3 has 17 residues. The germline CDR1 and CDR2 sequences are LGHNA and YNFKEQ. The V segment lost 3 bases and the J segment 4 bases; nucleotides outside the gene matches: 15. CDR3 amino acids: CASSQQTGSDRAYEQYF. CDR3 DNA: TGTGCCAGCAGCCAGCAGACAGGGAGCGATAGAGCTTACGAGCAGTACTTC.

This rearrangement joins TRBV11-3 to TRBJ2-3, with unresolved D. V lost 5 bases and J 1 base, leaving 10 bases between the germline ends. This CDR3 has 14 amino acids. Germline CDR1 reads SGHNT; CDR2 reads YENEEA. CDR3 sequence: CASSQGLRTDTQYF. CDR3 in DNA: TGTGCCAGCAGCCAAGGCCTCCGCACAGATACGCAGTATTTT. Drawing the rest from reference TRBV11-3 and TRBJ2-3, the complete variable domain is EAGVVQSPRYKIIEKKQPVAFWCNPISGHNTLYWYLQNLGQGPELLIRYENEEAVDDSQLPKDRFSAERLKGVDSTLKIQPAELGDSAVYLCASSQGLRTDTQYFGPGTRLTVL.

This clone was detected only a few times. The V and J genes are TRBV2 and TRBJ2-5; TRBD2 matches 7 bases. V lost 7 bases, J lost 1 base, and 3 bases stayed unmatched. The germline gives CDR1 SNHLY, CDR2 FYNNEI. CDR3 length: 13 amino acids. CDR3 sequence (DNA): TGTGCCAGCACCCTAGCGGTCCAAGAGACCCAGTACTTC. It yields the protein CASTLAVQETQYF.

The chain combines TRBV5-6 with TRBJ2-7; D not certain. The V gene lost 0 bases and the J gene lost 5 bases, with 3 bases spanning the gap. Per germline, CDR1 SGHDT and CDR2 YYEEEE. The CDR3 loop spans 11 amino acids. The CDR3, as DNA: TGTGCCAGCAGCTTGGGTAACGAGCAGTACTTC. Translated: CASSLGNEQYF.

The CDR3 loop reads CASSYDRTEAFF. As DNA, the CDR3 is TGTGCCAGCAGCTACGACAGAACTGAAGCTTTCTTT. This chain links TRBV5-6 with TRBJ1-1, with D maybe TRBD1 (5 bases). CDR1 is SGHDT and CDR2 is YYEEEE in the germline V gene. The CDR3 length is 12 residues. The V gene lost 3 bases and the J gene lost 5 bases, with 8 bases spanning the gap.

This clone occurred once. The chain joins TRBV29-1 to TRBJ1-5; D is uncertain. Germline assignment: CDR1 SQVTM and CDR2 ANQGSEA. The ends were cut back, 6 bases at V and 3 bases at J, with 12 bases in the middle. This CDR3 spans 13 amino acids. The CDR3 DNA sequence: TGCAGCGTCCTGCAGGAGACCAATCAGCCCCAGCATTTT. Its protein is CSVLQETNQPQHF.

The CDR3 DNA is TGTGCCAGTAGTATTGCCCGGAGGGCTTTCTTT. Translation: CASSIARRAFF. The chain couples TRBV19 to TRBJ1-1; D is unresolved. Between the trimmed V and J ends, which lost 3 bases and 11 bases, there was a span of 10 bases. There are 11 residues in the CDR3. Germline V gene data show CDR1 as LNHDA and CDR2 as SQIVND (reference sequence). Drawing the rest from reference TRBV19 and TRBJ1-1, the complete variable domain is DGGITQSPKYLFRKEGQNVTLSCEQNLNHDAMYWYRQDPGQGLRLIYYSQIVNDFQKGDIAEGYSVSREKKESFPLTVTSAQKNPTAFYLCASSIARRAFFGQGTRLTVV.

V gene TRBV7-8 combines with J gene TRBJ1-4, with TRBD1 identical over 7 bases. The CDR3 contains 15 residues. V was pared by 5 bases and J by 8 bases, with 11 bases of the junction left unmatched. Germline-derived CDR1 and CDR2 are SGHVS and FQNEAQ. CDR3 DNA: TGTGCCAGCAGCCCCGGCAGGGGGAGGCGCGAAAAACTGTTTTTT. Its translation is CASSPGRGRREKLFF.

V usage is TRBV7-8 and J usage is TRBJ2-5, with D possibly being TRBD1 (5 bases). Germline V gene data show CDR1 as SGHVS and CDR2 as FQNEAQ. Deletions cut 5 bases from V and 4 bases from J, with 14 bases between. CDR3 length: 14 amino acids. CDR3 DNA: TGTGCCAGCAGCGGCCGACAGCTAGGAGAGACCCAGTACTTC. It is translated as CASSGRQLGETQYF.

The chain carries TRBV5-6 and TRBJ1-1; D is possibly TRBD1 (6 bases). The V and J ends lost 4 bases and 0 bases respectively, with 13 bases between them. There are 15 residues in the CDR3. The germline gives CDR1 SGHDT, CDR2 YYEEEE. CDR3 amino acids: CASSPPTGLNTEAFF. CDR3 DNA sequence: TGTGCCAGCAGCCCGCCGACAGGCTTGAACACTGAAGCTTTCTTT.

The rearrangement joins TRBV11-2 to TRBJ2-5, with D possibly being TRBD1 or TRBD2 (6 bases each). Germline CDR1 is SGHAT and CDR2 is FQNNGV. The CDR3 is 15 amino acids. Trimming cost V 5 bases and J 5 bases, with 18 bases left between them. CDR3 coding DNA: TGTGCCAGCAGCCCAGCCGGGGGCGCCGGGGAGACCCAGTACTTC. Amino acid sequence: CASSPAGGAGETQYF.

The chain combines TRBV4-1 with TRBJ2-3; 7 bases agree with TRBD2. The CDR3 is made up of 15 amino acids. Unmatched junction bases numbered 6, after V lost 0 bases and J lost 6 bases. Germline CDR1 and CDR2: MGHRA and YSYEKL. The CDR3 bases are TGCGCCAGCAGCCAAGAGGGGACTAATTGGGATACGCAGTATTTT. Its protein is CASSQEGTNWDTQYF.

This chain uses TRBV20-1 with TRBJ1-2; no clear D gene. V was shortened by 3 bases and J by 8 bases, with 7 bases between the two germline ends. Germline V gives CDR1 DFQATT, CDR2 SNEGSKA (reference sequence). The CDR3 runs 10 residues. The CDR3 protein is CSARVGGYTF. CDR3 bases: TGCAGTGCTAGGGTCGGAGGCTACACCTTC.

This sequence joins TRBV18 and TRBJ1-2; 10 positions agree with TRBD1. V gave up 3 bases and J gave up 0 bases; unmatched junction bases: 4. The germline gives CDR1 KGHSH, CDR2 LQKENI. This CDR3 region has 16 residues. The CDR3 reads CASSPWDRGTNYGYTF. The CDR3 nucleotides read TGTGCCAGCTCACCTTGGGACAGGGGTACTAACTATGGCTACACCTTC.

The chain has TRBV27 and TRBJ1-6; no firm D call. CDR3 length: 15 amino acids. Looked up from germline, CDR1 is MNHEY and CDR2 is SMNVEV (reference sequence). Trimming removed 5 bases from V and 0 bases from J, with 8 bases in between. CDR3 in amino acids: CASSRTPSYNSPLHF. In DNA, the CDR3 is TGTGCCAGCAGTCGAACCCCCTCCTATAATTCACCCCTCCACTTT.

V and J are TRBV19 and TRBJ2-6; 13 nucleotides align to TRBD2. The junction had 6 bases not matched to a gene; V was cut back by 4 bases and J by 0 bases. This CDR3 contains 19 residues. The germline V gene encodes CDR1 LNHDA and CDR2 SQIVND (reference sequence). The CDR3 loop reads CASSTGLAGAFSGANVLTF. The CDR3 DNA reads TGTGCCAGTAGTACCGGACTAGCGGGAGCCTTCTCTGGGGCCAACGTCCTGACTTTC. The entire variable domain, with the rest obtained from reference TRBV19 and TRBJ2-6, is as follows: DGGITQSPKYLFRKEGQNVTLSCEQNLNHDAMYWYRQDPGQGLRLIYYSQIVNDFQKGDIAEGYSVSREKKESFPLTVTSAQKNPTAFYLCASSTGLAGAFSGANVLTFGAGSRLTVL.